Listed here are 13 T cell receptor beta chains from one sample, sequenced in a study of PD-L1 blockade in urothelial cancer. The method was immunoSEQ multiplex PCR; TCRdb's version includes in-frame clones alone and lacks a portion of them. The sample includes approximately 44,000 clones, 91% of them seen just once. The time point was: peripheral blood 6 weeks after treatment start. The sequenced sample was PBMCs, obtained around atezolizumab (anti-PD-L1) treatment. The receptor source for this set is a man between 70 and 80 years old with urothelial cancer.

The gene calls are TRBV7-6 and TRBJ2-2; 9 nucleotides match TRBD1. Losses at the gene ends were 5 bases for V and 5 bases for J; bases not matched to a gene: 9. Germline V gene sequence: CDR1 SGHVS, CDR2 FNYEAQ. The CDR3 is made up of 16 amino acids. As DNA, the CDR3 is TGTGCCAGCAGCCACCGGGACAGGGCCTATACCGGGGAGCTGTTTTTT. Protein sequence: CASSHRDRAYTGELFF.

V and J are TRBV7-2 and TRBJ2-2; the D gene is possibly TRBD2 (6 bases). The length of the CDR3 is 14 residues. CDR1 is SGHTA, CDR2 FQGNSA, per germline. V was trimmed by 6 bases and J by 4 bases, leaving 12 bases between them. CDR3: CASRAGRFTGELFF. DNA of the CDR3: TGTGCCAGCAGGGCGGGAAGGTTCACCGGGGAGCTGTTTTTT.

This clone was detected only a few times. The CDR3 DNA sequence: TGTGCCAGCAGCCTTACGTCAGGGTCGGGCACTGAAGCTTTCTTT. Its translation: CASSLTSGSGTEAFF. J is TRBJ1-1 and V is TRBV14, with D perhaps TRBD1 (5 bases). The CDR3 has 15 residues. Germline V lookup: CDR1 SGHDN, CDR2 FVKESK. Trimming stripped 4 bases from V and 4 bases from J, with 16 bases between.

DNA for the CDR3: TGTGCCAGTAGTAAAACCGACAGGAGGAAAGAGACCCAGTACTTC. Its translation is CASSKTDRRKETQYF. The rearrangement joins TRBV19 to TRBJ2-5; TRBD1 is a possible D gene (6 bases). Trimming stripped 4 bases from V and 3 bases from J, with 15 bases between. The CDR3 covers 15 residues. Germline lookup yields CDR1 LNHDA and CDR2 SQIVND (reference sequence).

The chain joins TRBV29-1 to TRBJ2-3; possibly TRBD1 for D (5 bases). Germline CDR1 reads SQVTM; CDR2 reads ANQGSEA. The CDR3 sequence is 15 residues long. Trimming shortened V by 6 bases and J by 0 bases, and 16 bases separated the two germline ends. The CDR3 DNA follows: TGCAGCGTGCCCTCACAGGACCGTAGCACAGATACGCAGTATTTT. Amino acid sequence: CSVPSQDRSTDTQYF.

The V gene is TRBV28, the J gene TRBJ2-3; D is uncertain. Germline CDR1 is MDHEN and CDR2 is SYDVKM. There are 13 residues in the CDR3. The V gene lost 3 bases and the J gene lost 3 bases, with 7 bases spanning the gap. The CDR3: CASSLWPTDTQYF. In DNA form, the CDR3 reads TGTGCCAGCAGTTTGTGGCCTACAGATACGCAGTATTTT.

This chain uses TRBV5-1 with TRBJ2-1, with 9 positions matching TRBD1. Losses at the gene ends were 4 bases for V and 1 base for J; bases not matched to a gene: 3. The CDR3 covers 15 residues. From germline, CDR1 is SGHRS and CDR2 YFSETQ. The CDR3 nucleotides are TGCGCCAGCAGCCAGGGGACAGGGTCCTACAATGAGCAGTTCTTC. It codes for CASSQGTGSYNEQFF.

The rearrangement links TRBV11-3 to TRBJ2-1; 7 nucleotides match TRBD1. The CDR3 totals 17 residues. Germline CDR1 reads SGHNT; CDR2 reads YENEEA. The J segment lost 8 bases and the V segment lost 6 bases, leaving 19 bases of the junction unmatched. CDR3 DNA sequence: TGTGCCAGCAGTTACCGGACAGGACGAACAAGGTACTATGAGCAGTTCTTC. Residues: CASSYRTGRTRYYEQFF.

This clone was observed a few times. The chain uses TRBV27 and TRBJ2-7, with D possibly matching TRBD2 (5 bases). The germline V gene has CDR1 MNHEY and CDR2 SMNVEV (reference sequence). The CDR3 extends over 13 amino acids. V dropped 3 bases and J dropped 4 bases, with 10 bases sitting between them. The CDR3 loop is CASSFDYKYEQYF. The DNA for the CDR3 is TGTGCCAGCAGTTTCGACTACAAGTACGAGCAGTACTTC.

The rearrangement joins TRBV2 to TRBJ2-2, with 9 bases fitting TRBD1. The V and J ends lost 1 base and 0 bases, in that order; junction bases with no gene match: 12. The CDR3 is 20 residues long. Germline CDR1 and CDR2: SNHLY and FYNNEI. The CDR3 sequence is CASSEVALVTGGANTGELFF. The CDR3 DNA sequence: TGTGCCAGCAGTGAAGTGGCGTTGGTAACAGGGGGCGCGAACACCGGGGAGCTGTTTTTT.

This clone was detected a few times. The gene calls are TRBV5-1 and TRBJ2-3, with 13 nucleotides matching TRBD2. Losses at the gene ends were 5 bases for V and 6 bases for J; bases not matched to a gene: 9. CDR3 length equals 16 residues. Per the germline V gene, CDR1 is SGHRS and CDR2 is YFSETQ. The CDR3 DNA reads as TGCGCCAGCAGGGTTGGACTAGCGGGAGAATGGGATACGCAGTATTTT. As protein: CASRVGLAGEWDTQYF.

The CDR3 sequence is CASSELAGEAGELFF. As DNA, the CDR3 is TGTGCCAGCAGTGAACTAGCGGGAGAGGCCGGGGAGCTGTTTTTT. The V and J genes are TRBV2 and TRBJ2-2; TRBD2 aligns across 10 bases. V was clipped by 2 bases and J by 6 bases; unmatched bases: 3. There are 15 residues in the CDR3. CDR1 and CDR2 (germline): SNHLY, FYNNEI.

The chain combines TRBV9 with TRBJ2-3; 9 positions match TRBD2. V was pared by 0 bases and J by 2 bases, with 1 base of the junction left unmatched. Germline V gives CDR1 SGDLS, CDR2 YYNGEE. The CDR3 runs 15 residues. The chain's CDR3 is CASSVVAGATDTQYF. The CDR3 nucleotides read TGTGCCAGCAGCGTAGTAGCGGGAGCCACAGATACGCAGTATTTT.